Listed below are T cell receptor beta chains from one sample, sequenced in a study of OX40 agonist ivuxolimab in advanced cancers. TCRdb keeps only in-frame clones here, not all; method: immunoSEQ multiplex PCR. The table lists under 85,000 clones, around 82% of them singletons. Sample: CD4+ or CD8+ T cells sorted from blood, taken in a trial of the OX40 agonist ivuxolimab. Receptors were obtained from an adult with an advanced solid tumor such as melanoma, head and neck, liver or kidney cancer. Each CDR3 is given with its conserved first and last residue. The order of the fields is CDR3 protein, CDR3 DNA, V gene, D gene, J gene, clone size. A D gene is named only where the DNA matches it firmly. Part of the rows lack a size; the others show once, few, many or a class for expanded clones.

CDR3aa: CASSPHTGGRVNTEAFF
CDR3nt: TGTGCCAGCAGCCCCCATACAGGGGGCCGGGTGAACACTGAAGCTTTCTTT
v_gene: TRBV14
d_gene: TRBD1
j_gene: TRBJ1-1
abundance: .

CDR3aa: CASSPGSFYQPQHF
CDR3nt: TGTGCCAGCAGTCCTGGCAGCTTTTATCAGCCCCAGCATTTT
v_gene: TRBV6-5
d_gene: .
j_gene: TRBJ1-5
abundance: .

CDR3aa: CASSLGDRGSGNTIYF
CDR3nt: TGCGCCAGCAGCTTGGGGGACAGGGGATCGGGAAACACCATATATTTT
v_gene: TRBV5-1
d_gene: TRBD1
j_gene: TRBJ1-3
abundance: .

CDR3aa: CASSLVGGQGSTDTQYF
CDR3nt: TGTGCCAGCAGCTTAGTAGGCGGACAGGGGAGCACAGATACGCAGTATTTT
v_gene: TRBV7-2
d_gene: TRBD1
j_gene: TRBJ2-3
abundance: .

CDR3aa: CASSLGTGQMNEQFF
CDR3nt: TGTGCCAGCAGCTTAGGGACAGGACAAATGAATGAGCAGTTCTTC
v_gene: TRBV7-3
d_gene: TRBD1
j_gene: TRBJ2-1
abundance: once

CDR3aa: CASSGRGNTEAFF
CDR3nt: TGTGCCAGCAGTGGTCGGGGTAACACTGAAGCTTTCTTT
v_gene: TRBV25-1
d_gene: .
j_gene: TRBJ1-1
abundance: .

CDR3aa: CASSIFGTGGFNEQFF
CDR3nt: TGTGCCAGCAGCATTTTCGGGACAGGGGGGTTCAATGAGCAGTTCTTC
v_gene: TRBV27
d_gene: TRBD1
j_gene: TRBJ2-1
abundance: .

CDR3aa: CASSQTGFQETQYF
CDR3nt: TGTGCCAGCTCACAGACAGGGTTCCAAGAGACCCAGTACTTC
v_gene: TRBV18
d_gene: TRBD1
j_gene: TRBJ2-5
abundance: .

CDR3aa: CASSSRQGRSYF
CDR3nt: TGTGCCAGCAGCTCGAGACAGGGCCGATCGTACTTC
v_gene: TRBV7-8
d_gene: TRBD1
j_gene: TRBJ2-7
abundance: once

CDR3aa: CARSLAQKDRTEAFF
CDR3nt: TGTGCCAGAAGCTTGGCCCAGAAGGATCGGACTGAAGCTTTCTTT
v_gene: TRBV5-3
d_gene: .
j_gene: TRBJ1-1
abundance: .

CDR3aa: CASSISANTEAFF
CDR3nt: TGTGCCAGTAGTATTTCGGCGAACACTGAAGCTTTCTTT
v_gene: TRBV19
d_gene: .
j_gene: TRBJ1-1
abundance: .

CDR3aa: CASSVRESAEQYF
CDR3nt: TGCGCCAGCAGTGTTAGGGAATCAGCCGAGCAGTACTTC
v_gene: TRBV10-1
d_gene: .
j_gene: TRBJ2-7
abundance: .

CDR3aa: CASSATPGPGYQPQHF
CDR3nt: TGTGCCAGTAGCGCTACTCCGGGACCGGGGTATCAGCCCCAGCATTTT
v_gene: TRBV19
d_gene: .
j_gene: TRBJ1-5
abundance: .

CDR3aa: CASSREGATNEKLFF
CDR3nt: TGTGCCAGCAGTAGAGAGGGCGCAACTAATGAAAAACTGTTTTTT
v_gene: TRBV5-5
d_gene: .
j_gene: TRBJ1-4
abundance: .

CDR3aa: CSVVPGLSRLRILTYNEQFF
CDR3nt: TGCAGCGTCGTCCCGGGACTCTCTCGGCTACGGATTTTGACCTACAATGAGCAGTTCTTC
v_gene: TRBV29-1
d_gene: .
j_gene: TRBJ2-1
abundance: .

CDR3aa: CASSAGTGIRLDF
CDR3nt: TGTGCCAGCAGTGCCGGGACAGGCATCCGTTTAGACTTC
v_gene: TRBV6-9
d_gene: TRBD1
j_gene: TRBJ2-7
abundance: few

CDR3aa: CSVDSGNYGYTF
CDR3nt: TGCAGCGTTGATTCCGGGAACTATGGCTACACCTTC
v_gene: TRBV29-1
d_gene: .
j_gene: TRBJ1-2
abundance: .

CDR3aa: CASSPLAHPGDTQYF
CDR3nt: TGTGCCAGCAGCCCTTTAGCGCACCCTGGGGATACGCAGTATTTT
v_gene: TRBV7-9
d_gene: .
j_gene: TRBJ2-3
abundance: once

CDR3aa: CASSLGVSLGRQDTQYF
CDR3nt: TGCGCCAGCAGCTTGGGAGTTAGCCTTGGAAGGCAAGATACGCAGTATTTT
v_gene: TRBV5-1
d_gene: .
j_gene: TRBJ2-3
abundance: .

CDR3aa: CASSLGHFSGANVLTF
CDR3nt: TGTGCCAGCAGCTTAGGGCACTTCTCTGGGGCCAACGTCCTGACTTTC
v_gene: TRBV7-2
d_gene: .
j_gene: TRBJ2-6
abundance: .

CDR3aa: CAWGPHEVPYGYTF
CDR3nt: TGTGCCTGGGGTCCCCACGAGGTTCCCTATGGCTACACCTTC
v_gene: TRBV30
d_gene: .
j_gene: TRBJ1-2
abundance: .

CDR3aa: CASSQTGDSPLHF
CDR3nt: TGTGCCAGCTCACAAACAGGGGATTCACCCCTCCACTTT
v_gene: TRBV18
d_gene: TRBD1
j_gene: TRBJ1-6
abundance: few

CDR3aa: CSVGLAGGGREQFF
CDR3nt: TGCAGCGTTGGACTAGCGGGAGGGGGCCGTGAGCAGTTCTTC
v_gene: TRBV29-1
d_gene: TRBD2
j_gene: TRBJ2-1
abundance: .

CDR3aa: CASSLVARVMNTEAFF
CDR3nt: TGTGCCAGCAGCTTAGTCGCCAGAGTCATGAACACTGAAGCTTTCTTT
v_gene: TRBV7-2
d_gene: .
j_gene: TRBJ1-1
abundance: once

CDR3aa: CAIGGLINYGYTF
CDR3nt: TGTGCCATCGGCGGACTCATTAACTATGGCTACACCTTC
v_gene: TRBV10-3
d_gene: .
j_gene: TRBJ1-2
abundance: once

CDR3aa: CASSVVVGTDYGYTF
CDR3nt: TGTGCCAGCAGCGTAGTCGTGGGGACGGACTATGGCTACACCTTC
v_gene: TRBV9
d_gene: .
j_gene: TRBJ1-2
abundance: few

CDR3aa: CSSHRENTQYF
CDR3nt: TGCAGTTCCCACAGGGAGAATACGCAGTATTTT
v_gene: TRBV20-1
d_gene: .
j_gene: TRBJ2-3
abundance: few

CDR3aa: CASSLRGLNYGYTF
CDR3nt: TGTGCCAGCAGCTTAAGAGGGCTTAACTATGGCTACACCTTC
v_gene: TRBV5-5
d_gene: .
j_gene: TRBJ1-2
abundance: few

CDR3aa: CASSSNRGRGGYTF
CDR3nt: TGTGCCAGCAGCTCAAACAGGGGCAGAGGCGGCTACACCTTC
v_gene: TRBV7-9
d_gene: TRBD1
j_gene: TRBJ1-2
abundance: .

CDR3aa: CASSLKTGGWNTEAFF
CDR3nt: TGTGCCAGCAGCCTAAAAACGGGGGGTTGGAACACTGAAGCTTTCTTT
v_gene: TRBV28
d_gene: .
j_gene: TRBJ1-1
abundance: .

CDR3aa: CASSLRTGPASSYEQYF
CDR3nt: TGTGCCAGCAGTTTAAGGACAGGGCCCGCCAGCTCCTACGAGCAGTACTTC
v_gene: TRBV27
d_gene: TRBD1
j_gene: TRBJ2-7
abundance: .

CDR3aa: CASSPDSNQPQHF
CDR3nt: TGTGCCAGCAGTCCTGATAGCAATCAGCCCCAGCATTTT
v_gene: TRBV2
d_gene: .
j_gene: TRBJ1-5
abundance: .

CDR3aa: CASSPSGGRLRGYTF
CDR3nt: TGTGCCAGCAGTCCCTCCGGGGGAAGGTTACGTGGCTACACCTTC
v_gene: TRBV27
d_gene: .
j_gene: TRBJ1-2
abundance: .

CDR3aa: CASSLQGTSDEQYF
CDR3nt: TGTGCCAGCAGTTTGCAGGGAACCTCCGACGAGCAGTACTTC
v_gene: TRBV27
d_gene: .
j_gene: TRBJ2-7
abundance: .

CDR3aa: CASSLGGSGYNQPQHF
CDR3nt: TGTGCCAGCAGCTTAGGGGGGTCAGGGTACAATCAGCCCCAGCATTTT
v_gene: TRBV7-2
d_gene: .
j_gene: TRBJ1-5
abundance: once

CDR3aa: CASKGSGNTIYF
CDR3nt: TGTGCCAGCAAGGGCTCTGGAAACACCATATATTTT
v_gene: TRBV2
d_gene: .
j_gene: TRBJ1-3
abundance: .

CDR3aa: CASSLDASGRYEQYF
CDR3nt: TGTGCCAGCAGCTTAGATGCTAGCGGGAGATACGAGCAGTACTTC
v_gene: TRBV11-3
d_gene: TRBD2
j_gene: TRBJ2-7
abundance: .

CDR3aa: CASSLPGIKAEQYF
CDR3nt: TGTGCCAGCTCCCTTCCCGGGATCAAGGCCGAGCAGTACTTC
v_gene: TRBV2
d_gene: .
j_gene: TRBJ2-7
abundance: .

CDR3aa: CASSARDRDIQYF
CDR3nt: TGTGCCAGCAGCGCCCGGGACAGGGACATTCAGTACTTC
v_gene: TRBV5-6
d_gene: TRBD1
j_gene: TRBJ2-4
abundance: .

CDR3aa: CASSSTSGSYNEQFF
CDR3nt: TGTGCCAGCAGCTCCACTAGCGGATCCTACAATGAGCAGTTCTTC
v_gene: TRBV7-3
d_gene: TRBD2
j_gene: TRBJ2-1
abundance: .

CDR3aa: CAWNPDSNQPQHF
CDR3nt: TGTGCCTGGAATCCAGATAGCAATCAGCCCCAGCATTTT
v_gene: TRBV30
d_gene: .
j_gene: TRBJ1-5
abundance: .

CDR3aa: CASSQEITGAGSHF
CDR3nt: TGCGCCAGCAGCCAAGAAATTACAGGGGCGGGATCGCATTTT
v_gene: TRBV4-1
d_gene: TRBD1
j_gene: TRBJ1-5
abundance: .

CDR3aa: CASSGRLLSGANVLTF
CDR3nt: TGTGCCAGCAGCGGGCGTCTCCTTTCTGGGGCCAACGTCCTGACTTTC
v_gene: TRBV7-9
d_gene: .
j_gene: TRBJ2-6
abundance: .

CDR3aa: CASSEHQGAGDTQYF
CDR3nt: TGTGCCAGCAGTGAGCACCAAGGGGCGGGAGATACGCAGTATTTT
v_gene: TRBV6-6
d_gene: .
j_gene: TRBJ2-3
abundance: .

CDR3aa: CASSESTVRSGEQYF
CDR3nt: TGCGCCAGCAGTGAATCCACAGTCCGATCGGGGGAGCAGTACTTC
v_gene: TRBV10-1
d_gene: .
j_gene: TRBJ2-7
abundance: .

CDR3aa: CASTLRDSAYGELFF
CDR3nt: TGTGCCAGCACCCTAAGGGACAGCGCATACGGGGAGCTGTTTTTT
v_gene: TRBV27
d_gene: TRBD1
j_gene: TRBJ2-2
abundance: few

CDR3aa: CAWSSRENSPLHF
CDR3nt: TGTGCCTGGAGTTCTCGGGAGAATTCACCCCTCCACTTT
v_gene: TRBV30
d_gene: .
j_gene: TRBJ1-6
abundance: .

CDR3aa: CASSWGMMGAITDTQYF
CDR3nt: TGTGCCAGCAGCTGGGGGATGATGGGGGCCATCACAGATACGCAGTATTTT
v_gene: TRBV7-2
d_gene: .
j_gene: TRBJ2-3
abundance: .

CDR3aa: CASSPSRQGNTEAFF
CDR3nt: TGTGCCAGCTCACCATCCAGACAGGGGAACACTGAAGCTTTCTTT
v_gene: TRBV18
d_gene: TRBD1
j_gene: TRBJ1-1
abundance: .

CDR3aa: CASSITTGVGNSPLHF
CDR3nt: TGTGCCAGCAGTATCACCACAGGGGTAGGGAATTCACCCCTCCACTTT
v_gene: TRBV28
d_gene: TRBD1
j_gene: TRBJ1-6
abundance: few

CDR3aa: CASSIDGQAPYNEQFF
CDR3nt: TGTGCCAGTAGTATAGATGGACAGGCTCCCTACAATGAGCAGTTCTTC
v_gene: TRBV19
d_gene: TRBD1
j_gene: TRBJ2-1
abundance: once

CDR3aa: CATSKKAVETQYF
CDR3nt: TGTGCCACCAGCAAGAAGGCCGTGGAGACCCAGTACTTC
v_gene: TRBV15
d_gene: .
j_gene: TRBJ2-5
abundance: .

CDR3aa: CASTLLPGEGLIYEQYF
CDR3nt: TGTGCCAGCACCCTCCTCCCCGGGGAGGGTTTAATCTACGAGCAGTACTTC
v_gene: TRBV5-4
d_gene: TRBD2
j_gene: TRBJ2-7
abundance: .

CDR3aa: CAWQKKGDTGELFF
CDR3nt: TGTGCCTGGCAAAAAAAGGGAGACACCGGGGAGCTGTTTTTT
v_gene: TRBV30
d_gene: .
j_gene: TRBJ2-2
abundance: once

CDR3aa: CASSLGLAGGRADTQYF
CDR3nt: TGTGCCAGCAGCTTAGGTCTAGCGGGGGGGCGGGCAGATACGCAGTATTTT
v_gene: TRBV7-2
d_gene: TRBD2
j_gene: TRBJ2-3
abundance: .

CDR3aa: CASSGHFGSNQPQHF
CDR3nt: TGTGCCAGCAGTGGCCATTTCGGGAGCAATCAGCCCCAGCATTTT
v_gene: TRBV6-1
d_gene: .
j_gene: TRBJ1-5
abundance: .

CDR3aa: CASRADDRGALDMNTEAFF
CDR3nt: TGTGCCAGTAGAGCGGACGACAGGGGAGCTTTGGACATGAACACTGAAGCTTTCTTT
v_gene: TRBV19
d_gene: TRBD1
j_gene: TRBJ1-1
abundance: .

CDR3aa: CASSLGPDVRIGGYTF
CDR3nt: TGCGCCAGCAGCTTAGGGCCCGACGTAAGAATAGGCGGCTACACCTTC
v_gene: TRBV5-1
d_gene: .
j_gene: TRBJ1-2
abundance: .

CDR3aa: CASSLAGYEQFF
CDR3nt: TGTGCCAGCAGCTTAGCGGGGTATGAGCAGTTCTTC
v_gene: TRBV11-2
d_gene: .
j_gene: TRBJ2-1
abundance: .

CDR3aa: CASSLNGREKLFF
CDR3nt: TGTGCCAGCAGCTTAAACGGGAGGGAAAAACTGTTTTTT
v_gene: TRBV7-2
d_gene: .
j_gene: TRBJ1-4
abundance: .